What follows are 8 T cell receptor beta chains derived from one specimen sequenced in a study of T cells in Graves' hyperthyroidism and ophthalmopathy. RNA transcripts were the template for amplifying TCR beta CDR3 regions. The HTBI set primed first-round TCR CDR3 RT-PCR. TCRdb processed the multiplex PCR reads anew with MiXCR; each CDR3 protein has one entry. The table has fewer than 650,000 distinct CDR3 sequences, approximately 15% seen once; the top ten hold 5% to 7%. Sequenced input: blood. Receptors were obtained from a woman aged 25-40 years with Graves' hyperthyroidism that later progressed to Graves' ophthalmopathy.

The rearrangement links TRBV24-1 to TRBJ2-5; possibly TRBD1 or TRBD2 for D (5 bases each). V lost 0 bases, J lost 5 bases, and 12 bases lay in between. The length of the CDR3 is 15 residues. Per the germline V gene, CDR1 is KGHDR and CDR2 is SFDVKD. The CDR3 nucleotides are TGTGCCACCAGTGATTTGCGAGGGGCAGTGGAGACCCAGTACTTC. Protein product: CATSDLRGAVETQYF.

This clonotype was seen many times. The chain uses TRBV24-1 and TRBJ2-2; weak D call: TRBD1 (6 bases). The CDR3 length is 15 residues. V lost 4 bases, J lost 3 bases, and 11 bases lay in between. Germline V gene data show CDR1 as KGHDR and CDR2 as SFDVKD. CDR3 residues: CATSDSGQYTGELFF. The DNA of the CDR3 is TGTGCCACCAGTGACTCAGGACAGTACACCGGGGAGCTGTTTTTT.

This clonotype has at least ten counts. The V and J genes are TRBV7-2 and TRBJ1-4; 9 positions agree with TRBD1. Losses at the gene ends were 5 bases for V and 7 bases for J; bases not matched to a gene: 8. This CDR3 has 15 residues. Germline CDR1 SGHTA, CDR2 FQGNSA. DNA of the CDR3: TGTGCCAGCAGCCCCACCCGGACAGGGGTTGAAAAACTGTTTTTT. This encodes CASSPTRTGVEKLFF.

Many counts were recorded for this clonotype. The chain carries TRBV11-2 and TRBJ2-1; possibly TRBD2 for D (6 bases). Germline loops: CDR1 SGHAT, CDR2 FQNNGV. Trimming removed 0 bases from V and 5 bases from J, with 17 bases in between. The CDR3 is made up of 17 amino acids. CDR3 in DNA: TGTGCCAGCAGCTTAGATCTACTCGGGAGTAGCGACAATGAGCAGTTCTTC. Translation: CASSLDLLGSSDNEQFF.

The gene calls are TRBV9 and TRBJ1-1; 7 bases fit TRBD1. V gave up 3 bases and J gave up 0 bases; unmatched junction bases: 5. This CDR3 comprises 15 residues. Germline CDR1 reads SGDLS; CDR2 reads YYNGEE. The CDR3 DNA reads TGTGCCAGCAGCGAGAGGGACAGATTGAACACTGAAGCTTTCTTT. As protein: CASSERDRLNTEAFF. Full variable domain (rest looked up from reference TRBV9 and TRBJ1-1): DSGVTQTPKHLITATGQRVTLRCSPRSGDLSVYWYQQSLDQGLQFLIQYYNGEERAKGNILERFSAQQFPDLHSELNLSSLELGDSALYFCASSERDRLNTEAFFGQGTRLTVV.

This clonotype was recorded at least ten times. The gene calls are TRBV7-8 and TRBJ2-7, with 7 bases identical to TRBD2. The V and J ends lost 0 bases and 2 bases, in that order; junction bases with no gene match: 7. This CDR3 is 16 amino acids long. Germline lookup yields CDR1 SGHVS and CDR2 FQNEAQ. CDR3 sequence: CASSLAGTGGPYEQYF. As DNA, the CDR3 is TGTGCCAGCAGCTTAGCGGGGACGGGAGGACCCTACGAGCAGTACTTC.

This clonotype was detected a few times. This chain joins TRBV6-1 and TRBJ2-2, with D tentatively TRBD2 (6 bases). Trimming took 5 bases from V and 1 from J, leaving 23 bases between them. Germline lookup yields CDR1 MNHNS and CDR2 SASEGT. CDR3 length equals 19 residues. The CDR3 bases are TGTGCCAGCAGTCCCCGCGGTAGCGGAGCCCCGAGGAACACCGGGGAGCTGTTTTTT. It is translated as CASSPRGSGAPRNTGELFF.

This clonotype was recorded many times. This sequence joins TRBV4-1 and TRBJ2-7; D could derive from TRBD1 or TRBD2 (7 bases each). The V gene's germline CDR1 is MGHRA and CDR2 YSYEKL. The CDR3 loop spans 18 amino acids. Trimming removed 2 bases at V and 6 bases at J, with 26 bases between. This CDR3 is CASSQLLAFEGRGGEQYF. The CDR3 nucleotides read TGCGCCAGCAGCCAACTCCTTGCCTTCGAGGGCAGGGGGGGCGAGCAGTACTTC.